Presented here are 23 T cell receptor beta chains from one specimen sequenced in a study of T cell responses to AZD1222 COVID-19 vaccine. Only in-frame clones appear in the TCRdb table, and some are missing; sequencing was by immunoSEQ multiplex PCR. The sample lists 150,000 to 200,000 clones; about 94% were seen once. The specimen comprised peripheral blood, sampled on day 0 of AZD1222 vaccination. The receptors stem from an adult in good health.

This clone was picked up a small number of times. The V gene is TRBV5-1, the J gene TRBJ2-7, with a possible D match to TRBD1 (8 bases). The V and J ends lost 4 bases and 3 bases respectively, with 17 bases between them. This CDR3 has 15 residues. Germline loops: CDR1 SGHRS, CDR2 YFSETQ. The CDR3 DNA reads TGCGCCAGCAGCGCCAGGACAGGGAGGGTCTACGAGCAGTACTTC. This encodes CASSARTGRVYEQYF.

This clone was picked up one time. This chain connects TRBV19 to TRBJ1-5, with TRBD1 identical over 10 bases. V lost 6 bases, J lost 2 bases, and 10 bases stayed unmatched. Germline V gene lookup returns CDR1 LNHDA and CDR2 SQIVND (reference sequence). The CDR3 sequence is 17 residues long. CDR3 DNA: TGTGCCAGTAGGACGCGGGACAGGGGAATTGGCAATCAGCCCCAGCATTTT. Translation: CASRTRDRGIGNQPQHF.

The gene calls are TRBV27 and TRBJ1-2; D is undetermined. Germline V gene data show CDR1 as MNHEY and CDR2 as SMNVEV (reference sequence). Trimming took 3 bases from V and 1 from J, leaving 6 bases between them. The CDR3 covers 13 residues. Here the CDR3 reads CASSFRDNYGYTF. Here the CDR3 DNA reads TGTGCCAGCAGTTTCAGAGATAACTATGGCTACACCTTC.

For this clone: Other DNA variants within this sample encode the same CDR3. V and J are TRBV18 and TRBJ2-7; TRBD1 is a possible D gene (5 bases). The CDR3 totals 13 residues. Trimming left V 2 bases short and J 1 base short, with 6 bases between. CDR1 and CDR2 (germline): KGHSH, LQKENI. This chain's CDR3 is CASSPSGSYEQYF. The CDR3 DNA sequence: TGTGCCAGCTCACCATCAGGGTCCTACGAGCAGTACTTC.

V and J are TRBV13 and TRBJ1-1, with D unclear. The V and J ends lost 5 bases and 2 bases respectively, with 3 bases between them. This CDR3 is 11 amino acids long. Per germline, CDR1 PRHDT and CDR2 FYEKMQ (reference sequence). CDR3 in DNA: TGTGCCAGCAGCCGCAACACTGAAGCTTTCTTT. Translation: CASSRNTEAFF.

The chain recombines TRBV12-3 or TRBV12-4 with TRBJ1-4; no clear D. This CDR3 has 13 residues. V was cut by 3 bases and J by 7 bases, with 9 bases left in between. For the CDR3, the DNA is TGTGCCAGCAGTTTTGTTGAGGGTGAAAAACTGTTTTTT. Its protein is CASSFVEGEKLFF.

V and J are TRBV7-2 and TRBJ2-7; 8 bases line up with TRBD2. CDR1 is SGHTA, CDR2 FQGNSA, per germline. The CDR3 totals 15 residues. After removal of 1 base from V and 2 bases from J, the junction contained 4 bases not matched to a gene. CDR3 sequence: CASSLGAGVPYEQYF. For the CDR3, the DNA is TGTGCCAGCAGCTTAGGAGCGGGAGTGCCCTACGAGCAGTACTTC.

In its sample, this clone was seen once. The genes are TRBV3-1 (or the pseudogene TRBV3-2) and TRBJ2-3, with D unresolved. Germline V gene lookup returns CDR1 LGHDT and CDR2 YNNKEL (reference sequence). This CDR3 has 13 amino acids. Trimming took 4 bases from V and 2 from J, leaving 7 bases between them. The CDR3 here is CASSPRPTDTQYF. The CDR3 nucleotides are TGTGCCAGCAGCCCCCGACCCACAGATACGCAGTATTTT.

The gene calls are TRBV9 and TRBJ2-3, with 7 bases matching TRBD1. The CDR3 has 16 amino acids. Looked up from germline, CDR1 is SGDLS and CDR2 is YYNGEE. J was trimmed by 2 bases and V by 2 bases; bases with no gene match: 8. The chain's CDR3 is CASSVAQGISTDTQYF. CDR3 sequence (DNA): TGTGCCAGCAGCGTTGCACAGGGGATTTCCACAGATACGCAGTATTTT.

This chain joins TRBV5-5 and TRBJ2-7; possible D gene TRBD1, 6 bases. CDR1 and CDR2 from the germline V gene are SGHKS and YYEKEE (reference sequence). This CDR3 has 15 amino acids. V was shortened by 0 bases and J by 2 bases, with 12 bases between the two germline ends. Written as DNA, the CDR3 is TGTGCCAGCAGCTTGGGGTGGGACAATGCCTACGAGCAGTACTTC. It encodes CASSLGWDNAYEQYF.

The rearrangement joins TRBV19 to TRBJ2-7, with 12 bases aligning to TRBD2. The germline V gene encodes CDR1 LNHDA and CDR2 SQIVND (reference sequence). The CDR3 length is 16 residues. V lost 3 bases to trimming and J lost 4 bases; unmatched junction nucleotides: 7. In nucleotides, the CDR3 is TGTGCCAGTAGTATCCACCTAGCGGGAGGGCCTTACGAGCAGTACTTC. It encodes CASSIHLAGGPYEQYF.

The gene calls are TRBV10-3 and TRBJ2-1; perhaps TRBD1 as D (5 bases). Between the trimmed V and J ends, which lost 3 bases and 1 base, there was a span of 10 bases. CDR1 is ENHRY, CDR2 SYGVKD, per germline. This CDR3 comprises 15 residues. CDR3 residues: CAISDLRGSYNEQFF. The CDR3 bases are TGTGCCATCAGTGATTTAAGGGGATCCTACAATGAGCAGTTCTTC.

The rearrangement joins TRBV9 to TRBJ2-5; TRBD2 matches 10 bases. The V segment lost 3 bases and the J segment 1 base; nucleotides outside the gene matches: 3. Per the germline V gene, CDR1 is SGDLS and CDR2 is YYNGEE. This CDR3 region has 15 residues. The CDR3 loop reads CASSAGLAVQETQYF. The CDR3 DNA is TGTGCCAGCAGCGCCGGACTAGCGGTCCAAGAGACCCAGTACTTC.

CDR3 DNA: TGCAGTGCATTAGCTGTCGGGGAGCTGTTTTTT. This gives the protein CSALAVGELFF. This chain uses TRBV20-1 with TRBJ2-2, with D unresolved. CDR1 is DFQATT, CDR2 SNEGSKA, per germline (reference sequence). Trimming pared 6 bases from V and 7 bases from J, leaving 9 bases between. The CDR3 spans 11 residues.

This sequence joins TRBV18 and TRBJ2-2; D ambiguous. V lost 1 base and J lost 5, with 5 bases in between. The CDR3 has 13 amino acids. Germline-derived CDR1 and CDR2 are KGHSH and LQKENI. This CDR3 is CASSPRSTGELFF. The CDR3 region has the DNA TGTGCCAGCTCACCACGGTCTACCGGGGAGCTGTTTTTT. The whole variable domain, filled in from reference TRBV18 and TRBJ2-2, reads NAGVMQNPRHLVRRRGQEARLRCSPMKGHSHVYWYRQLPEEGLKFMVYLQKENIIDESGMPKERFSAEFPKEGPSILRIQQVVRGDSAAYFCASSPRSTGELFFGEGSRLTVL.

The chain carries TRBV6-5 and TRBJ1-1; no clear D gene. The V and J ends lost 6 bases and 2 bases respectively, with 10 bases between them. There are 13 residues in the CDR3. CDR1 and CDR2 (germline): MNHEY, SVGAGI. Written as DNA, the CDR3 is TGTGCCAGCAGCCGACGGGTTAACACTGAAGCTTTCTTT. Translating it yields CASSRRVNTEAFF.

The genes are TRBV28 and TRBJ1-2, with D perhaps matching TRBD1 (6 bases). Between the trimmed V and J ends, which lost 5 bases and 14 bases, there was a span of 30 bases. The germline V gene encodes CDR1 MDHEN and CDR2 SYDVKM. CDR3 length equals 16 residues. This CDR3 reads CASSPPPRGHRPYWTF. The CDR3 region has the DNA TGTGCCAGCAGTCCACCCCCCCGGGGACACCGACCTTATTGGACCTTC.

The chain links TRBV28 to TRBJ2-1, with a tentative D call TRBD2 (6 bases). The germline gives CDR1 MDHEN, CDR2 SYDVKM. V lost 8 bases and J lost 5, with 22 bases in between. The CDR3 contains 16 residues. The CDR3 DNA is TGTGCCAGCCCCCCGAACGGGGCGGGATCCCACAATGAGCAGTTCTTC. Its protein product is CASPPNGAGSHNEQFF.

The chain recombines TRBV6-2 or TRBV6-3 with TRBJ1-4; D not resolved. The V end lost 2 bases, the J end lost 3 bases, and 10 bases lay between the germline ends. Germline V gives CDR1 MNHEY, CDR2 SVGEGT. The CDR3 runs to 15 residues. The CDR3 sequence is CASSYEGFSNEKLFF. CDR3 sequence (DNA): TGTGCCAGCAGTTACGAGGGCTTCTCTAATGAAAAACTGTTTTTT.

In its sample, this clone was seen once. This sequence joins TRBV28 and TRBJ2-7; TRBD2 matches 9 bases. Germline CDR1 is MDHEN and CDR2 is SYDVKM. V shed 2 bases, J shed 5 bases, and the junction held 4 bases outside the gene matches. The CDR3 length is 14 residues. The CDR3 nucleotides are TGTGCCAGCAGTTTACGCGGGAGGGATAACGAGCAGTACTTC. Encoded protein: CASSLRGRDNEQYF.

The gene calls are TRBV27 and TRBJ1-4; the D gene is possibly TRBD1 (5 bases). Between the trimmed V and J ends, which lost 5 bases and 8 bases, there was a span of 18 bases. CDR1 and CDR2 from the germline V gene are MNHEY and SMNVEV (reference sequence). The CDR3 totals 15 residues. Here the CDR3 DNA reads TGTGCCAGCAGTCACGCGTGGGGGGGACGCGAAAAACTGTTTTTT. It is translated as CASSHAWGGREKLFF. Variable domain in full (rest from reference TRBV27 and TRBJ1-4): EAQVTQNPRYLITVTGKKLTVTCSQNMNHEYMSWYRQDPGLGLRQIYYSMNVEVTDKGDVPEGYKVSRKEKRNFPLILESPSPNQTSLYFCASSHAWGGREKLFFGSGTQLSVL.

CDR3 nucleotides: TGTGCCAGCAGCCGTAGGACAGGGGGGGACTATGGCTACACCTTC. Its translation: CASSRRTGGDYGYTF. The V and J genes are TRBV11-2 and TRBJ1-2; TRBD1 aligns across 10 bases. CDR3 size: 15 residues. The J segment lost 3 bases and the V segment lost 5 bases, leaving 6 bases of the junction unmatched. CDR1 SGHAT and CDR2 FQNNGV come from the germline V gene. The variable domain in full, completed from reference TRBV11-2 and TRBJ1-2, reads EAGVAQSPRYKIIEKRQSVAFWCNPISGHATLYWYQQILGQGPKLLIQFQNNGVVDDSQLPKDRFSAERLKGVDSTLKIQPAKLEDSAVYLCASSRRTGGDYGYTFGSGTRLTVV.

The chain recombines TRBV6-5 with TRBJ2-7, with 8 bases fitting TRBD1. Germline V gives CDR1 MNHEY, CDR2 SVGAGI. There are 13 residues in the CDR3. The V segment lost 6 bases and the J segment 7 bases; nucleotides outside the gene matches: 8. CDR3 in DNA: TGTGCCAGCAGCTCGACAGGGGTTGGTGAGCAGTACTTC. This encodes CASSSTGVGEQYF.